This entry lists 28 T cell receptor beta chains sequenced from one sample in a study of spatial heterogeneity in lung cancer. Overall study findings and caveats: Expanded alpha and beta TCR counts within tumors tracked tumor mutation counts.

Their target antigens are unknown. Each CDR3 protein is one row after TCRdb ran MiXCR on the 5' RACE reads. The sample carries approximately 3,000 distinct CDR3 sequences, under 8% recorded once. The time point here: sample taken at primary tumor resection. The source material was lung tumor tissue, sampled at surgery. The receptors shown here come from a male donor with early-stage non-small cell lung cancer.

This clonotype is labeled medium-sized. Within a library made for alpha chains, this beta chain is off target, and its count is uninformative. CDR3 region: CSASSGTGELFF. The CDR3 DNA follows: TGCAGTGCTAGTTCGGGCACCGGGGAGCTGTTTTTT. The genes are TRBV20-1 and TRBJ2-2; unclear D gene. Germline lookup yields CDR1 DFQATT and CDR2 SNEGSKA (reference sequence). Trimming removed 3 bases from V and 4 bases from J, with 6 bases in between. The CDR3 totals 12 residues.

This clonotype is medium-sized (0.01 to 0.1%) by share. Because this beta chain is a stray read in a library intended to capture alpha chains, its abundance should not be given much weight. The J gene is TRBJ1-5, the V gene TRBV7-3; no firm D call. Trimming removed 3 bases at V and 2 bases at J, with 23 bases between. The CDR3 runs to 19 residues. Germline V gene data show CDR1 as SGHTA and CDR2 as FQGTGA. The CDR3: CASSFPPEGLTLGNQPQHF. CDR3 bases: TGTGCCAGCAGCTTCCCGCCCGAGGGTTTGACCCTGGGCAATCAGCCCCAGCATTTT.

This clonotype is termed medium-sized (0.01 to 0.1%). The size of this beta chain means little, since it is a stray read in a library made for alpha chains. CDR3 nucleotide sequence: TGCGCCAGCAGCCCAGCCTTTGGGGGCGGAAACACAGATACGCAGTATTTT. This encodes CASSPAFGGGNTDTQYF. V usage is TRBV4-3 and J usage is TRBJ2-3, with a possible D match to TRBD1 (6 bases). The CDR3 sequence is 17 residues long. The V and J ends lost 4 bases and 2 bases respectively, with 19 bases between them. CDR1 LGHNA and CDR2 YSLEER come from the germline V gene.

This clonotype is medium-sized within its sample. This beta chain lies outside the target of a library built for alpha chains; its clone size means little. The rearrangement links TRBV18 to TRBJ2-1; D unclear. CDR3 length: 16 amino acids. Germline CDR1 reads KGHSH; CDR2 reads LQKENI. V lost 2 bases and J 4 bases, leaving 15 bases between the germline ends. CDR3 sequence: CASSPRVSGRYNEQFF. The CDR3 DNA reads as TGTGCCAGCTCACCAAGGGTCTCAGGACGTTACAATGAGCAGTTCTTC. Filled out from reference TRBV18 and TRBJ2-1, the complete variable domain reads NAGVMQNPRHLVRRRGQEARLRCSPMKGHSHVYWYRQLPEEGLKFMVYLQKENIIDESGMPKERFSAEFPKEGPSILRIQQVVRGDSAAYFCASSPRVSGRYNEQFFGPGTRLTVL.

This clonotype showed up just a few times. Since it is a stray read in a library aimed at alpha chains, this beta chain has a size that is not meaningful. This rearrangement joins TRBV2 to TRBJ2-7; no definite D call. Germline loops: CDR1 SNHLY, CDR2 FYNNEI. Trimming cost V 0 bases and J 5 bases, with 5 bases left between them. There are 12 residues in the CDR3. CDR3 DNA sequence: TGTGCCAGCAGTGAAGCAGGGAACGAGCAGTACTTC. Residues: CASSEAGNEQYF.

This clonotype is medium-sized in the sample. A library made for alpha chains picked up this beta chain off target, so its size means little. V gene TRBV5-4 combines with J gene TRBJ2-5, with D perhaps matching TRBD1 or TRBD2 (6 bases each). CDR3 size: 14 residues. V lost 4 bases to trimming and J lost 4 bases, with 14 bases between them. Germline CDR1 SGHNT, CDR2 YYREEE (reference sequence). The CDR3 nucleotides are TGTGCCAGCAGCCGTACGGGGGCGGGAGAGACCCAGTACTTC. The encoded protein is CASSRTGAGETQYF.

This clonotype is medium-sized in the sample. This beta chain is an off-target read within a library intended for alpha chains, so its frequency means little. The chain employs TRBV7-2 and TRBJ2-2; possible D gene TRBD2, 6 bases. The V gene lost 5 bases and the J gene lost 1 base, with 11 bases spanning the gap. This CDR3 region has 15 residues. Germline CDR1 and CDR2: SGHTA and FQGNSA. The CDR3 DNA sequence: TGTGCCAGCAGCCCGAGACTAGGGAACACCGGGGAGCTGTTTTTT. It specifies CASSPRLGNTGELFF.

This clonotype rates as medium-sized. Since the library was made to target alpha chains, this beta chain is a stray read and its abundance is not meaningful. This chain joins TRBV20-1 and TRBJ1-5; 7 bases align to TRBD1. The CDR3 spans 14 residues. The germline V gene has CDR1 DFQATT and CDR2 SNEGSKA (reference sequence). J was trimmed by 5 bases and V by 0 bases; bases with no gene match: 4. CDR3 residues: CSARDWDSYQPQHF. The CDR3 DNA reads as TGCAGTGCTAGAGATTGGGACAGCTATCAGCCCCAGCATTTT.

This clonotype was picked up many times. Because this beta chain is a stray read in a library intended to capture alpha chains, its abundance should not be given much weight. The chain links TRBV7-2 to TRBJ2-7; 7 bases match TRBD1. There are 13 residues in the CDR3. V dropped 5 bases and J dropped 2; count of bases not matched to a gene: 3. Germline assignment: CDR1 SGHTA and CDR2 FQGNSA. Written as DNA, the CDR3 is TGTGCCAGCAGCCTCGACAGGGCCTACGAGCAGTACTTC. It yields the protein CASSLDRAYEQYF.

By frequency in the sample, this clonotype is medium-sized. Since the library was made to target alpha chains, this beta chain is a stray read and its abundance is not meaningful. V usage is TRBV20-1 and J usage is TRBJ2-1; tentatively, D is TRBD1 (5 bases). Germline CDR1 is DFQATT and CDR2 is SNEGSKA (reference sequence). The V gene lost 4 bases and the J gene lost 1 base, with 11 bases spanning the gap. This CDR3 spans 14 amino acids. CDR3 amino acids: CSAKDTRSYNEQFF. The DNA of the CDR3 is TGCAGTGCTAAGGACACGAGGTCCTACAATGAGCAGTTCTTC.

In this sample, this clonotype is large. This beta chain turned up in a library designed for alpha chains; as an off-target read, its abundance says little. The J gene is TRBJ2-1, the V gene TRBV29-1; D unclear. Germline V gene data show CDR1 as SQVTM and CDR2 as ANQGSEA. The germline V and J ends were trimmed by 1 base and 3 bases, with 1 base remaining between them. The CDR3 runs 11 residues. CDR3 in DNA: TGCAGCGTTGAAGTCTACAATGAGCAGTTCTTC. Protein product: CSVEVYNEQFF.

By proportion, this clonotype is medium-sized. Since the library was made to target alpha chains, this beta chain is a stray read and its abundance is not meaningful. This chain joins TRBV29-1 and TRBJ2-5, with TRBD2 as a possible D gene (5 bases). The CDR3 sequence is 13 residues long. With 3 bases removed from V and 5 bases from J, the gap between germline ends came to 13 bases. CDR1 is SQVTM and CDR2 is ANQGSEA in the germline V gene. In DNA, the CDR3 is TGCAGCGTTGAGGTTAACCCGGGGGAGACCCAGTACTTC. Protein sequence: CSVEVNPGETQYF.

This clonotype is medium-sized within its sample. This beta chain is a stray read from a library made for alpha chains; its abundance is not meaningful. The chain combines TRBV29-1 with TRBJ2-3; 7 nucleotides line up with TRBD1. The germline CDR1 and CDR2 sequences are SQVTM and ANQGSEA. The V segment lost 7 bases and the J segment 8 bases; nucleotides outside the gene matches: 12. This CDR3 region has 13 residues. DNA for the CDR3: TGCAGCGGATACGGGACAGTCAAATCTACGCAGTATTTT. Protein: CSGYGTVKSTQYF.

This clonotype was detected only a few times. This beta chain is a stray sequence in a library constructed for alpha chains; its clone size is not meaningful. This rearrangement joins TRBV12-3 or TRBV12-4 to TRBJ1-1; D not certain. The V gene lost 7 bases and the J gene lost 3 bases, with 15 bases spanning the gap. CDR3 length: 14 residues. The CDR3 loop is CASTKGTIYTEAFF. In DNA form, the CDR3 reads TGTGCCAGCACAAAGGGTACCATTTACACTGAAGCTTTCTTT.

This clonotype is termed medium-sized. This beta chain represents an off-target read in a library built for alpha chains; its size is of limited meaning. This sequence joins TRBV20-1 and TRBJ1-5; maybe TRBD1 (6 bases). Trimming left V 6 bases short and J 1 base short, with 13 bases between. The CDR3 consists of 14 residues. In germline, CDR1 is DFQATT, CDR2 SNEGSKA (reference sequence). For the CDR3, the DNA is TGCAGTGCGGCGGGGGCTTTGAGCAATCAGCCCCAGCATTTT. Protein sequence: CSAAGALSNQPQHF.

Judged by abundance, this clonotype is medium-sized. This beta chain was picked up by a library intended for alpha chains and is off target, so its count carries little meaning. The chain joins TRBV7-2 to TRBJ2-5; 7 bases line up with TRBD1. From germline, CDR1 is SGHTA and CDR2 FQGNSA. With V trimmed by 0 bases and J by 5 bases, 6 bases remained unmatched. The CDR3 covers 15 residues. CDR3 nucleotides: TGTGCCAGCAGCTTAGCAGGGGGCATCTGGGAGACCCAGTACTTC. It encodes CASSLAGGIWETQYF.

By share, this clonotype ranks as medium-sized (0.01 to 0.1%). This beta chain came through as a stray read in a library set up for alpha chains, and its size says little. The V and J genes are TRBV7-2 and TRBJ1-1; D might be TRBD1 (5 bases). Trimming removed 2 bases from V and 3 bases from J, with 7 bases in between. CDR1 is SGHTA, CDR2 FQGNSA, per germline. This CDR3 contains 13 residues. This CDR3 is CASSLQGYTEAFF. In DNA, the CDR3 is TGTGCCAGCAGCTTACAGGGATACACTGAAGCTTTCTTT.

Within the sample, this clonotype is medium-sized. Little can be read into the size of this beta chain, an off-target read in a library designed for alpha chains. The chain couples TRBV6-5 to TRBJ2-7, with 9 nucleotides matching TRBD1. Trimming took 0 bases from V and 1 from J; bases not matched to a gene: 1. CDR3 length equals 15 residues. Germline assignment: CDR1 MNHEY and CDR2 SVGAGI. CDR3 coding DNA: TGTGCCAGCAGTTACTCGGGACAGGGTTCCTACGAGCAGTACTTC. Protein product: CASSYSGQGSYEQYF.

This clonotype is labeled medium-sized. This beta chain appears as a stray read in a library generated for alpha chains; its size is not informative. The chain links TRBV5-1 to TRBJ2-5; 9 bases align to TRBD2. CDR3 size: 15 residues. The germline CDR1 and CDR2 sequences are SGHRS and YFSETQ. Trimming at V came to 5 bases and at J to 3 bases, leaving 8 bases not matched to a gene. The CDR3 bases are TGCGCCAGCAGGCGGGGGGGCCTACGGGAAGAGACCCAGTACTTC. It encodes CASRRGGLREETQYF.

Details on this clonotype: This beta chain is a stray read from a library made for alpha chains; its abundance is not meaningful. The CDR3: CASSLAFTGSEQYF. The CDR3 DNA is TGTGCCAGCAGCTTAGCCTTTACAGGGAGCGAGCAGTACTTC. The chain couples TRBV11-2 to TRBJ2-7, with a weak D call TRBD1 (6 bases). The CDR3 contains 14 residues. Germline V CDR1 and CDR2: SGHAT, FQNNGV. Trimming removed 1 base at V and 6 bases at J, with 13 bases between. Using reference TRBV11-2 and TRBJ2-7 for the parts outside the CDR3, the full variable domain is EAGVAQSPRYKIIEKRQSVAFWCNPISGHATLYWYQQILGQGPKLLIQFQNNGVVDDSQLPKDRFSAERLKGVDSTLKIQPAKLEDSAVYLCASSLAFTGSEQYFGPGTRLTVT.

Sample share makes this clonotype medium-sized. A library made for alpha chains picked up this beta chain off target, so its size means little. The rearrangement uses TRBV11-2 and TRBJ1-2; D unresolved. V was cut by 5 bases and J by 0 bases, with 4 bases left in between. The CDR3 loop spans 12 amino acids. Germline CDR1 and CDR2: SGHAT and FQNNGV. Here the CDR3 DNA reads TGTGCCAGCAGCAGCTCTAACTATGGCTACACCTTC. This gives the protein CASSSSNYGYTF.

This clonotype is medium-sized by share. This beta chain is a stray sequence in a library constructed for alpha chains; its clone size is not meaningful. The rearrangement uses TRBV13 and TRBJ1-2; 7 bases fit TRBD1. V shed 3 bases, J shed 4 bases, and the junction held 5 bases outside the gene matches. Germline CDR1 and CDR2: PRHDT and FYEKMQ (reference sequence). This CDR3 comprises 14 residues. The CDR3 region has the DNA TGTGCCAGCAGCTTGGGACAGCTTAGCTATGGCTACACCTTC. Translation: CASSLGQLSYGYTF.

By proportion, this clonotype is medium-sized (0.01 to 0.1%). The library was prepared for alpha chains; this beta chain is a stray read, so its frequency means little. This rearrangement joins TRBV19 to TRBJ1-5; no firm D call. Trimming left V 1 base short and J 0 bases short, with 7 bases between. CDR1 and CDR2 (germline): LNHDA, SQIVND (reference sequence). This CDR3 comprises 15 residues. This chain's CDR3 is CASSIAGYSNQPQHF. Written as DNA, the CDR3 is TGTGCCAGTAGTATAGCTGGATATAGCAATCAGCCCCAGCATTTT.

On this clonotype: This beta chain appears as a stray read in a library generated for alpha chains; its size is not informative. The chain employs TRBV28 and TRBJ2-7; 9 bases line up with TRBD1. CDR3 length equals 16 residues. Trimming took 5 bases from V and 6 from J; bases not matched to a gene: 14. Germline V lookup: CDR1 MDHEN, CDR2 SYDVKM. CDR3 loop: CASSPPGTGTGSEQYF. In DNA form, the CDR3 reads TGTGCCAGCAGTCCGCCCGGGACAGGGACTGGATCCGAGCAGTACTTC.

By share of the sample, this clonotype is medium-sized (0.01 to 0.1%). The size of this beta chain means little, since it is a stray read in a library made for alpha chains. V usage is TRBV6-5 and J usage is TRBJ1-3, with 9 bases fitting TRBD1. V lost 0 bases and J lost 9; bases outside the gene matches: 6. CDR1 and CDR2 (germline): MNHEY, SVGAGI. The CDR3 consists of 15 residues. DNA for the CDR3: TGTGCCAGCAGTTACTCTAGGACAGGGGACGGCACCATATATTTT. Encoded protein: CASSYSRTGDGTIYF.

Concerning this clonotype: This beta chain is a stray read from a library made for alpha chains; its abundance is not meaningful. The V call is TRBV14, the J call TRBJ1-6; the D is unclear. Germline CDR1 and CDR2: SGHDN and FVKESK. This CDR3 contains 12 residues. The V and J ends lost 1 base and 13 bases respectively, with 8 bases between them. The CDR3 nucleotides are TGTGCCAGCAGCCAAGGCGGCGGCCCCCTCCACTTT. The encoded protein is CASSQGGGPLHF.

This clonotype is deemed medium-sized (0.01 to 0.1%). This beta chain is an off-target read within a library intended for alpha chains, so its frequency means little. V is TRBV5-1 and J is TRBJ2-7, with 11 bases that match TRBD2. Unmatched junction bases numbered 6, after V lost 4 bases and J lost 3 bases. There are 15 residues in the CDR3. Per the germline V gene, CDR1 is SGHRS and CDR2 is YFSETQ. The CDR3 here is CASSPTSGRIYEQYF. The CDR3 DNA sequence: TGCGCCAGCAGCCCCACTAGCGGGAGAATCTACGAGCAGTACTTC.

In its sample, this clonotype was seen a few times. This beta chain is a stray sequence in a library constructed for alpha chains; its clone size is not meaningful. The V call is TRBV25-1, the J call TRBJ2-1; D remains unclear. Germline CDR1 MGHDK, CDR2 SYGVNS. CDR3 length: 14 residues. V dropped 4 bases and J dropped 2 bases, with 9 bases sitting between them. The CDR3 here is CASSGVGAYNEQFF. CDR3 DNA sequence: TGTGCCAGCAGTGGAGTTGGGGCCTACAATGAGCAGTTCTTC.